This TCR beta chain was obtained from a study of OX40 agonist ivuxolimab in advanced cancers. Broadly, across the study: Ivuxolimab was a fully human IgG2 agonistic monoclonal antibody targeting the costimulatory receptor OX40 (CD134). In the dose-escalation cohort, roughly 80% of patients were male, and the mean age was approximately 60 years, with a range of roughly 20 to 85. Partial responses were achieved by three dose-escalation patients, of whom one had hepatocellular carcinoma and two had cutaneous melanoma. The monotherapy dose-escalation portion (N of about 50 patients) of the phase I ivuxolimab trial is reported in the paper. Intravenous ivuxolimab was administered to patients every 2 weeks at six dose levels: 0.01, 0.1, 0.3, 1.5, 3 and 10 mg/kg. Prior anti-PD-1, anti-PD-L1 or anti-CTLA-4 therapy was permitted, and checkpoint inhibitors had been received by 30% to 40% of dose-escalation patients. The purpose of peripheral TCRbeta sequencing was to test whether ivuxolimab changed TCR sequence diversity and led to clonal T-cell expansion. Of the roughly 52 dose-escalation patients, hepatocellular carcinoma was present in around 20, melanoma in roughly 15, renal cell carcinoma in 9 and head and neck cancer in 9. On the study overall, not on this receptor specifically: Low levels of normalized T-cell clonal expansion were also seen in some patients who did not respond. After ivuxolimab, CD8+ T cells had more expanded clones than CD4+ T cells on average. In the 0.1-3.0 mg/kg groups, partial responders had among the lowest normalized peripheral clonal expansion, particularly in CD8+ T cells. Clonal expansion of both CD4+ and CD8+ blood T cells was observed from baseline to week 6 at doses 0.1 to 3.0 mg/kg. Which antigens the clonally expanded peripheral T cells were specific for was not determined.

To sequence the TCRbeta CDR3 region, genomic DNA was isolated from the sorted cells. The immunoSEQ Assay was used for sequencing of TCRbeta CDR3 regions. TCRdb holds this immuneACCESS table with in-frame rearrangements only. Some clones are missing; in checked studies, unresolved V genes explain under half, and the rest has no known cause. In this sample the table shows about 51,000 clones, around 82% of which occur a single time. The top ten hold over 2% of the sample. Patients with a history of autoimmune disease or receiving systemic immunosuppression were excluded from the trial. Peripheral blood for TCR sequencing was collected from all dose cohorts at baseline, on cycle 4 day 1, and on cycle 7 day 1. Samples were obtained from an open-label, multicenter, first-in-human phase I dose-escalation trial of ivuxolimab. The trial enrolled adults with locally advanced or metastatic head and neck squamous cell, hepatocellular, melanoma or renal cell carcinoma. Before TCR sequencing, CD4+ T cells and CD8+ T cells were sorted from peripheral blood as separate populations.

V drops 1 base and J drops 3 bases, leaving 8 bases in between. The CDR3 starts with the cysteine, ends with the phenylalanine, and has 14 residues. The entry retains the CDR3 DNA only, 42 bases that are in frame from base 1. The germline V gene yields SGHRS for CDR1 and YFSETQ for CDR2. For this clone: There is no known antigen for this receptor. Base qualities are not at hand, and no much larger clone is one base apart.

The rearrangement joined TRBV5-1 to TRBJ2-1; the D gene identity is not certain. The source of this sequence is an adult with an advanced solid tumor such as melanoma, head and neck, liver or kidney cancer. The sequences come from CD4+ or CD8+ T cells sorted from blood, collected in a trial of the OX40 agonist ivuxolimab. The encoded CDR3 is CASSLMASYNEQFF. The DNA sequence reads TGCGCCAGCAGCTTGATGGCCAGCTACAATGAGCAGTTCTTC. Beyond the CDR3, the reference TRBV5-1 and TRBJ2-1 genes provide the residues; the full variable domain reads: KAGVTQTPRYLIKTRGQQVTLSCSPISGHRSVSWYQQTPGQGLQFLFEYFSETQRNKGNFPGRFSGRQFSNSRSEMNVSTLELGDSALYLCASSLMASYNEQFFGPGTRLTVL.